One and the same sample provided the 16 T cell receptor beta chains below, sequenced in a study of cytomegalovirus exposure and HLA in healthy donors. PCR used 60 Vbeta primers and 13 Jbeta primers. TCRdb keeps only in-frame clones here, not all; method: immunoSEQ multiplex PCR. The table includes 160,000 or so clones, roughly 79% detected once. The sample consisted of PBMCs. These receptors were collected from a woman aged 40 to 55 in good health and CMV-seronegative.

V and J are TRBV5-4 and TRBJ2-7; the D gene is possibly TRBD1 (6 bases). Germline V gene data show CDR1 as SGHNT and CDR2 as YYREEE (reference sequence). The CDR3 totals 16 residues. V was trimmed by 4 bases and J by 6 bases, leaving 23 bases between them. The CDR3 nucleotides read TGTGCCAGCAGCCCGGCCAACGGACAGAGTTCCGGCGAGCAGTACTTC. Encoded protein: CASSPANGQSSGEQYF. Full variable domain (remainder filled in from reference TRBV5-4 and TRBJ2-7): ETGVTQSPTHLIKTRGQQVTLRCSSQSGHNTVSWYQQALGQGPQFIFQYYREEENGRGNFPPRFSGLQFPNYSSELNVNALELDDSALYLCASSPANGQSSGEQYFGPGTRLTVT.

The genes are TRBV6-5 and TRBJ2-5; D remains ambiguous. Germline V gene data show CDR1 as MNHEY and CDR2 as SVGAGI. The CDR3 is 15 residues long. V lost 5 bases and J lost 4, with 17 bases in between. The CDR3 loop reads CASSTRLGAGETQYF. The DNA of the CDR3 is TGTGCCAGCAGTACTCGCCTGGGCGCCGGAGAGACCCAGTACTTC.

This chain uses TRBV28 with TRBJ1-5, with a possible D match to TRBD1 (5 bases). Deletions cut 5 bases from V and 7 bases from J, with 9 bases between. Germline V gene sequence: CDR1 MDHEN, CDR2 SYDVKM. The CDR3 spans 12 residues. CDR3 in amino acids: CASSAGRQPQHF. As DNA, the CDR3 is TGTGCCAGCAGTGCAGGGCGGCAGCCCCAGCATTTT. Using reference TRBV28 and TRBJ1-5 for the parts outside the CDR3, the full variable domain is DVKVTQSSRYLVKRTGEKVFLECVQDMDHENMFWYRQDPGLGLRLIYFSYDVKMKEKGDIPEGYSVSREKKERFSLILESASTNQTSMYLCASSAGRQPQHFGDGTRLSIL.

The chain is built from TRBV19 and TRBJ1-1; 7 positions match TRBD1. The CDR3 totals 15 residues. Germline lookup yields CDR1 LNHDA and CDR2 SQIVND (reference sequence). V shed 5 bases and J 8 bases; nucleotides not matched to a gene: 14. CDR3 residues: CASSPQDLGQTEAFF. In DNA form, the CDR3 reads TGTGCCAGTAGTCCTCAAGACCTGGGACAGACCGAAGCTTTCTTT. The whole variable domain, filled in from reference TRBV19 and TRBJ1-1, reads DGGITQSPKYLFRKEGQNVTLSCEQNLNHDAMYWYRQDPGQGLRLIYYSQIVNDFQKGDIAEGYSVSREKKESFPLTVTSAQKNPTAFYLCASSPQDLGQTEAFFGQGTRLTVV.

V usage is TRBV7-6 and J usage is TRBJ2-1, with TRBD2 as a possible D gene (7 bases). Per the germline V gene, CDR1 is SGHVS and CDR2 is FNYEAQ. The germline V and J ends were trimmed by 1 base and 6 bases, with 13 bases remaining between them. This CDR3 comprises 15 residues. The CDR3 region has the DNA TGTGCCAGCAGCTTAGGGGGGGGGCTTCCCAATGAGCAGTTCTTC. Its protein product is CASSLGGGLPNEQFF.

This rearrangement joins TRBV14 to TRBJ2-7; 9 positions match TRBD1. The junction had 9 bases not matched to a gene; V was cut back by 1 base and J by 5 bases. The CDR3 sequence is 16 residues long. CDR1 and CDR2 from the germline V gene are SGHDN and FVKESK. CDR3 sequence: CASSQVQGAGLDEQYF. Here the CDR3 DNA reads TGTGCCAGCAGCCAAGTACAGGGGGCAGGCCTTGACGAGCAGTACTTC.

V usage is TRBV5-4 and J usage is TRBJ1-1, with a tentative D call TRBD1 (6 bases). CDR1 is SGHNT, CDR2 YYREEE, per germline (reference sequence). The CDR3 length is 15 residues. V dropped 2 bases and J dropped 0 bases, with 11 bases sitting between them. CDR3 amino acids: CASSFSGGMNTEAFF. The CDR3 DNA is TGTGCCAGCAGCTTCTCGGGGGGCATGAACACTGAAGCTTTCTTT.

The chain combines TRBV5-4 with TRBJ2-1; 9 bases match TRBD2. CDR1 SGHNT and CDR2 YYREEE come from the germline V gene (reference sequence). With 7 bases clipped from V and 2 bases from J, the junction kept 4 bases outside the gene matches. CDR3 length: 14 residues. The CDR3 bases are TGTGCCAGCTATGAGCGGGGGGCCTACAATGAGCAGTTCTTC. It encodes CASYERGAYNEQFF.

The gene calls are TRBV5-1 and TRBJ2-1, with 8 bases matching TRBD1. CDR1 is SGHRS, CDR2 YFSETQ, per germline. The V gene end was trimmed by 0 bases and the J gene end by 6 bases; junction bases not matched to a gene: 11. There are 17 residues in the CDR3. The CDR3 DNA reads as TGCGCCAGCAGCTTGGTTCCTCGTGGACAGGGTTCCAATGAGCAGTTCTTC. This sequence encodes CASSLVPRGQGSNEQFF.

The CDR3 here is CASSLGTGGLTDTQYF. The CDR3 DNA reads TGTGCCAGCAGCCTCGGGACAGGGGGACTCACAGATACGCAGTATTTT. The chain links TRBV5-4 to TRBJ2-3, with 11 nucleotides matching TRBD1. The CDR3 covers 16 residues. In germline, CDR1 is SGHNT, CDR2 YYREEE (reference sequence). With V trimmed by 4 bases and J by 2 bases, 6 bases remained unmatched.

The chain is built from TRBV5-8 and TRBJ2-5, with 10 positions matching TRBD1. Germline assignment: CDR1 SGHTS and CDR2 YDEGEE. The CDR3 is 15 residues long. The trim removed 4 bases at V and 0 bases at J, leaving 3 bases unmatched. The CDR3 spells CASSRTGGYQETQYF. CDR3 in DNA: TGTGCCAGCAGCCGGACAGGGGGGTACCAAGAGACCCAGTACTTC.

This clone occurred a few times. The chain employs TRBV19 and TRBJ1-3; 8 positions agree with TRBD1. V lost 8 bases to trimming and J lost 0 bases; unmatched junction nucleotides: 3. The germline gives CDR1 LNHDA, CDR2 SQIVND (reference sequence). The CDR3 runs 14 residues. The DNA for the CDR3 is TGTGCCAGTGGAACAGGGGGCTCTGGAAACACCATATATTTT. Protein product: CASGTGGSGNTIYF.

CDR3 residues: CASSPGSGNEKLFF. The CDR3 DNA reads as TGTGCCAGCTCACCAGGGAGTGGTAATGAAAAACTGTTTTTT. The V call is TRBV18, the J call TRBJ1-4; D is ambiguous. V was shortened by 2 bases and J by 4 bases, with 8 bases between the two germline ends. Germline V lookup: CDR1 KGHSH, CDR2 LQKENI. This CDR3 has 14 residues.

This clone was observed a few times. V gene TRBV5-6 combines with J gene TRBJ1-2; D not certain. Germline values: CDR1 SGHDT, CDR2 YYEEEE. V lost 2 bases to trimming and J lost 2 bases, with 13 bases between them. There are 15 residues in the CDR3. The chain's CDR3 is CASSFLGRANYGYTF. The CDR3 coding sequence is TGTGCCAGCAGCTTCTTGGGGAGAGCGAACTATGGCTACACCTTC. The variable domain in full, with the rest retrieved from reference TRBV5-6 and TRBJ1-2, is DAGVTQSPTHLIKTRGQQVTLRCSPKSGHDTVSWYQQALGQGPQFIFQYYEEEERQRGNFPDRFSGHQFPNYSSELNVNALLLGDSALYLCASSFLGRANYGYTFGSGTRLTVV.

Comments on this clone: One end of the junction is discordant with germline, which a read error may explain. This chain links TRBV7-2 with TRBJ2-1; 7 nucleotides line up with TRBD1. The CDR3 contains 15 residues. Germline V lookup: CDR1 SGHTA, CDR2 FQGNSA. In DNA, the CDR3 is TGTGCCAACAGCAGCCGACAGGGTAGAAGTGATGAGCAGTTCTTC. This gives the protein CANSSRQGRSDEQFF. Using reference TRBV7-2 and TRBJ2-1 for the parts outside the CDR3, the full variable domain is GAGVSQSPSNKVTEKGKDVELRCDPISGHTALYWYRQSLGQGLEFLIYFQGNSAPDKSGLPSDRFSAERTGGSVSTLTIQRTQQEDSAVYLCANSSRQGRSDEQFFGPGTRLTVL.

The rearrangement links TRBV19 to TRBJ1-5; TRBD1 is a possible D gene (6 bases). The CDR3 length is 13 residues. V was trimmed by 9 bases and J by 9 bases, leaving 18 bases between them. Germline CDR1 LNHDA, CDR2 SQIVND (reference sequence). DNA for the CDR3: TGTGCCAGCTCTAATACAGGGCAAGGGCCCCAGCATTTT. Translation gives CASSNTGQGPQHF.